This T cell receptor (beta chain) was observed in a study of post-analysis software for immune sequencing data. This clonotype was seen only a few times. As yet, its antigen is unknown. The CDR3 is 14 amino acids. Trimming took 8 bases from V and 5 from J, leaving 17 bases between them. Germline CDR1 is SGHKS and CDR2 is YYEKEE (reference sequence). The library was made from cDNA and included unique molecular identifiers. TCRdb independently ran MiXCR on the PCR reads; one entry per CDR3 protein. The table has about 460,000 distinct CDR3 sequences, less than 45% seen once; the top ten hold around 10%. Study observations and caveats: Elevated frequency relative to controls characterized four or five TRBV segments in patients, TRBV5-6, TRBV5-1 and TRBV20-1 among them. Batch-matched samples strongly co-clustered by F measure.

This TCR was sampled from a girl under 18 with multiple sclerosis. This chain connects TRBV5-5 to TRBJ2-1, with a tentative D call TRBD1 (5 bases). Specimen: blood. In DNA, the CDR3 is TGTGCCAGTCAAGAAGGGGCTGGCGACAATGAGCAGTTCTTC. Translating gives CASQEGAGDNEQFF. Based on the CDR3 plus reference TRBV5-5 and TRBJ2-1, the full variable domain is DAGVTQSPTHLIKTRGQQVTLRCSPISGHKSVSWYQQVLGQGPQFIFQYYEKEERGRGNFPDRFSARQFPNYSSELNVNALLLGDSALYLCASQEGAGDNEQFFGPGTRLTVL.